The T cell receptor beta chain described here comes from a study of blood T cell repertoires in COVID-19. About the research overall: Collection of acute and convalescent COVID-19 samples took place in the United States, Italy and Spain. T cells, B-cell-depleted T cells, or PBMCs supplied cDNA or gDNA.

This CDR3 has 15 amino acids. Germline V gene sequence: CDR1 LGHDT, CDR2 YNNKEL (reference sequence). J was trimmed by 8 bases and V by 1 base; bases with no gene match: 10. Patients from Seattle were sampled longitudinally, starting during active infection. There are a few counts of this clone. Original handling: Amplification with reference gene primers provided the estimates of nucleated cell counts. Sequencing used immunoSEQ multiplex PCR; TCRdb keeps in-frame clones, though not all of them. V and J calls and clone size are those listed in that table; D and trimming were worked out from the DNA. This table has around 400,000 clones, more than 70% appearing once.

Sequenced: peripheral blood. This chain links TRBV3-1 (or the pseudogene TRBV3-2) with TRBJ1-2; TRBD1 matches at 7 bases. The sequence was obtained from a woman aged 60-75 years with COVID-19, enrolled during active disease. CDR3 nucleotide sequence: TGTGCCAGCAGCCAAGGTGGCGGGGACAGAAGCGGCTACACCTTC. It translates to CASSQGGGDRSGYTF.